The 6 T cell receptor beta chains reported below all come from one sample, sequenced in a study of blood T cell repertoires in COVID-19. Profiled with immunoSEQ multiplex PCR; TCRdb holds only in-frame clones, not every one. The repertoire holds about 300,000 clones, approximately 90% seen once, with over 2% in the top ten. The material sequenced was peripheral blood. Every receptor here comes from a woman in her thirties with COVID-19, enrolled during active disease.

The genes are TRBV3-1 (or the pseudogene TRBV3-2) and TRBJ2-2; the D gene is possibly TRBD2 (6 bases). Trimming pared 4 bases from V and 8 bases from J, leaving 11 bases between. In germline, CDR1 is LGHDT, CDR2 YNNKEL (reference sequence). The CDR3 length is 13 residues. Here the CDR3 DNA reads TGTGCCAGCAGCCGATGGGAGGTGGGGGAGCTGTTTTTT. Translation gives CASSRWEVGELFF.

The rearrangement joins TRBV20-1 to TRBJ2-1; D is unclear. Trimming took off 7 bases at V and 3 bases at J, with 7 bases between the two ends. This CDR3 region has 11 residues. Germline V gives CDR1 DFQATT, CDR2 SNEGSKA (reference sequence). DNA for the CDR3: TGCAGTGGAGGTCTCTACAATGAGCAGTTCTTC. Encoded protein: CSGGLYNEQFF.

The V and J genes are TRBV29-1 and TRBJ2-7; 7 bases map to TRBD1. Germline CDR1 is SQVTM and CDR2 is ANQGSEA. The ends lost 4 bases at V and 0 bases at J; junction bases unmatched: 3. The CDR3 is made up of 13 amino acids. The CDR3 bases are TGCAGCGTTGGAGGGGGCGACTCCTACGAGCAGTACTTC. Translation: CSVGGGDSYEQYF.

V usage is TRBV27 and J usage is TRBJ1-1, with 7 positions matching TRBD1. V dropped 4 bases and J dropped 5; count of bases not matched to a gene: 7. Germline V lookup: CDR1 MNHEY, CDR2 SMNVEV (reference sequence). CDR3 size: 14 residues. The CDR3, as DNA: TGTGCCAGCAGTTCGAACAGGGGTGGGACTGAAGCTTTCTTT. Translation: CASSSNRGGTEAFF.

The CDR3: CASRTGGGNTIYF. DNA for the CDR3: TGTGCCAGCCGGACAGGGGGAGGAAACACCATATATTTT. V gene TRBV2 combines with J gene TRBJ1-3, with 10 bases lining up with TRBD1. Germline V gene data show CDR1 as SNHLY and CDR2 as FYNNEI. The CDR3 has 13 residues. Trimming removed 8 bases from V and 4 bases from J; junction bases left unmatched: 2.

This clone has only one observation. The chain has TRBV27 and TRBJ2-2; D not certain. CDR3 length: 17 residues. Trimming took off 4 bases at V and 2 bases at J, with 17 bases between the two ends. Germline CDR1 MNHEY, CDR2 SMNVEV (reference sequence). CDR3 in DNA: TGTGCCAGCAGTTCCTTAGCCTTTGCCCCTAACACCGGGGAGCTGTTTTTT. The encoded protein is CASSSLAFAPNTGELFF.